Listed below are T cell receptor beta chains from one sample, sequenced in a study of T cells in Graves' hyperthyroidism and ophthalmopathy. TCRdb passed the multiplex PCR reads through MiXCR, listing each CDR3 protein once. This table holds 380,000 or so distinct CDR3 sequences, approximately 13% found once. Sequencing was carried out using blood. Every receptor here comes from a man in his thirties or forties with Graves' hyperthyroidism that later progressed to Graves' ophthalmopathy. Both conserved end residues are part of each CDR3. A D gene is named only where the DNA matches it firmly. Clone size is not always given. Where it is, it says once, few, many or a class for expanded clones.

d_call: .; j_call: TRBJ2-1; clone_size: few; cdr3_length: 17; v_call: TRBV7-6; cdr3_aa: CASSYYTRGPGKVEQFF; cdr3_nt: TGTGCCAGCAGCTATTATACCCGTGGACCGGGAAAGGTTGAGCAGTTCTTC
d_call: .; j_call: TRBJ1-6; clone_size: .; cdr3_length: 17; v_call: TRBV4-1; cdr3_aa: CASSQDPAGSWVSPLHF; cdr3_nt: TGCGCCAGCAGCCAAGATCCGGCAGGGAGTTGGGTTTCACCCCTCCACTTT
d_call: .; j_call: TRBJ2-5; clone_size: .; cdr3_length: 12; v_call: TRBV28; cdr3_aa: CASQLRTGPKYF; cdr3_nt: TGTGCCAGCCAACTCCGGACGGGCCCTAAGTACTTC
d_call: .; j_call: TRBJ2-7; clone_size: many; cdr3_length: 14; v_call: TRBV20-1; cdr3_aa: CSARGPPSYYEQYF; cdr3_nt: TGCAGTGCTAGAGGGCCCCCCAGTTACTACGAGCAGTACTTC
d_call: .; j_call: TRBJ1-1; clone_size: many; cdr3_length: 13; v_call: TRBV5-1; cdr3_aa: CASSILSGTEAFF; cdr3_nt: TGCGCCAGCAGCATACTTTCAGGCACTGAAGCTTTCTTT
d_call: TRBD1; j_call: TRBJ2-5; clone_size: many; cdr3_length: 13; v_call: TRBV12-3/TRBV12-4; cdr3_aa: CASSGTGEETQYF; cdr3_nt: TGTGCCAGCAGCGGGACAGGGGAAGAGACCCAGTACTTC
d_call: .; j_call: TRBJ2-5; clone_size: .; cdr3_length: 14; v_call: TRBV7-9; cdr3_aa: CASGLAGGAETQYF; cdr3_nt: TGTGCCAGCGGCTTAGCAGGGGGGGCTGAGACCCAGTACTTC
d_call: TRBD1; j_call: TRBJ1-3; clone_size: .; cdr3_length: 17; v_call: TRBV12-5; cdr3_aa: CASGLVLQGDPGNTIYF; cdr3_nt: TGTGCTAGTGGTTTGGTACTGCAGGGGGATCCTGGAAACACCATATATTTT
d_call: .; j_call: TRBJ1-5; clone_size: many; cdr3_length: 16; v_call: TRBV28; cdr3_aa: CASRRRGVNSNQPQHF; cdr3_nt: TGTGCCAGCAGACGGCGAGGGGTCAATAGCAATCAGCCCCAGCATTTT
d_call: .; j_call: TRBJ1-6; clone_size: many; cdr3_length: 19; v_call: TRBV5-1; cdr3_aa: CASSSVGQWNMQYNSPLHF; cdr3_nt: TGCGCCAGCAGCTCTGTCGGGCAGTGGAACATGCAGTATAATTCACCCCTCCACTTT
d_call: .; j_call: TRBJ1-1; clone_size: few; cdr3_length: 14; v_call: TRBV28; cdr3_aa: CASSFGGGEAEAFF; cdr3_nt: TGTGCCAGCAGTTTCGGCGGGGGGGAGGCTGAAGCTTTCTTT
d_call: .; j_call: TRBJ1-2; clone_size: .; cdr3_length: 14; v_call: TRBV28; cdr3_aa: CASSLGGLGYGYTF; cdr3_nt: TGTGCCAGCAGTTTAGGAGGGTTGGGCTATGGCTACACCTTC
d_call: .; j_call: TRBJ2-1; clone_size: .; cdr3_length: 16; v_call: TRBV27; cdr3_aa: CASSPPQGYLGNEQFF; cdr3_nt: TGTGCCAGCAGTCCGCCACAGGGCTACCTTGGCAATGAGCAGTTCTTC
d_call: .; j_call: TRBJ2-1; clone_size: few; cdr3_length: 15; v_call: TRBV18; cdr3_aa: CASSLTGFPYNEQFF; cdr3_nt: TGTGCCAGCTCCCTAACAGGGTTCCCCTACAATGAGCAGTTCTTC
d_call: .; j_call: TRBJ2-1; clone_size: few; cdr3_length: 13; v_call: TRBV12-3/TRBV12-4; cdr3_aa: CASGVPGSNEQFF; cdr3_nt: TGTGCCAGCGGGGTCCCCGGCAGCAATGAGCAGTTCTTC
d_call: .; j_call: TRBJ1-6; clone_size: .; cdr3_length: 15; v_call: TRBV14; cdr3_aa: CASSQGDKGHSPLHF; cdr3_nt: TGTGCCAGCAGCCAAGGGGACAAAGGCCATTCACCCCTCCACTTT
d_call: .; j_call: TRBJ1-4; clone_size: many; cdr3_length: 15; v_call: TRBV27; cdr3_aa: CASGRGDAESRKLFF; cdr3_nt: TGTGCCAGCGGCCGGGGGGACGCCGAATCTCGAAAACTGTTTTTT
d_call: TRBD2; j_call: TRBJ2-1; clone_size: .; cdr3_length: 14; v_call: TRBV7-9; cdr3_aa: CASRGAGGHNEQFF; cdr3_nt: TGTGCCAGCAGAGGGGCGGGGGGACACAATGAGCAGTTCTTC
d_call: TRBD2; j_call: TRBJ2-2; clone_size: .; cdr3_length: 16; v_call: TRBV28; cdr3_aa: CASSPGGAGGPGELFF; cdr3_nt: TGTGCCAGCAGTCCCGGGGGGGCTGGGGGGCCCGGGGAGCTGTTTTTT
d_call: .; j_call: TRBJ1-6; clone_size: .; cdr3_length: 14; v_call: TRBV5-5; cdr3_aa: CASSLGGSLAPLHF; cdr3_nt: TGTGCCAGCAGCCTCGGTGGCAGCCTGGCACCCCTCCACTTT
d_call: .; j_call: TRBJ1-5; clone_size: many; cdr3_length: 16; v_call: TRBV7-8; cdr3_aa: CASSPTPGYSNQPQHF; cdr3_nt: TGTGCCAGCAGTCCTACCCCAGGGTATAGCAATCAGCCCCAGCATTTT
d_call: .; j_call: TRBJ2-3; clone_size: many; cdr3_length: 16; v_call: TRBV7-9; cdr3_aa: CASSLAQGVGTDTQYF; cdr3_nt: TGTGCCAGCAGCTTAGCCCAGGGAGTCGGCACAGATACGCAGTATTTT
d_call: TRBD1; j_call: TRBJ1-2; clone_size: many; cdr3_length: 17; v_call: TRBV2; cdr3_aa: CASSERTGGAEVDGYTF; cdr3_nt: TGTGCCAGCAGTGAACGGACAGGGGGCGCCGAGGTCGATGGCTACACCTTC
d_call: .; j_call: TRBJ2-7; clone_size: many; cdr3_length: 14; v_call: TRBV11-2; cdr3_aa: CASRKGGGSYEQYF; cdr3_nt: TGTGCCAGCAGGAAGGGGGGGGGGTCCTACGAGCAGTACTTC
d_call: .; j_call: TRBJ2-7; clone_size: many; cdr3_length: 14; v_call: TRBV5-1; cdr3_aa: CASSPDGSPYEQYF; cdr3_nt: TGCGCCAGCAGCCCGGACGGGAGTCCCTACGAGCAGTACTTC
d_call: .; j_call: TRBJ2-7; clone_size: many; cdr3_length: 14; v_call: TRBV6-1; cdr3_aa: CASRGSAGSYEQYF; cdr3_nt: TGTGCCAGCAGGGGCTCGGCTGGGTCCTACGAGCAGTACTTC
d_call: TRBD2; j_call: TRBJ2-7; clone_size: few; cdr3_length: 13; v_call: TRBV5-4; cdr3_aa: CASSLGGGDEQYF; cdr3_nt: TGTGCCAGCAGCTTGGGCGGGGGTGACGAGCAGTACTTC
d_call: .; j_call: TRBJ2-1; clone_size: many; cdr3_length: 13; v_call: TRBV6-1; cdr3_aa: CASSGGPSNEQFF; cdr3_nt: TGTGCCAGCAGTGGGGGCCCTTCCAATGAGCAGTTCTTC
d_call: .; j_call: TRBJ2-7; clone_size: many; cdr3_length: 15; v_call: TRBV5-1; cdr3_aa: CASSFGQASSYEQYF; cdr3_nt: TGCGCCAGCAGCTTCGGGCAGGCTAGCTCCTACGAGCAGTACTTC
d_call: .; j_call: TRBJ1-1; clone_size: many; cdr3_length: 11; v_call: TRBV29-1; cdr3_aa: CSVETWAEAFF; cdr3_nt: TGCAGCGTTGAAACATGGGCTGAAGCTTTCTTT
d_call: .; j_call: TRBJ2-1; clone_size: many; cdr3_length: 14; v_call: TRBV11-2; cdr3_aa: CASSSDTTYNEQFF; cdr3_nt: TGTGCCAGCAGCTCAGATACTACCTACAATGAGCAGTTCTTC
d_call: .; j_call: TRBJ1-2; clone_size: few; cdr3_length: 13; v_call: TRBV29-1; cdr3_aa: CSVGEGGTYGYTF; cdr3_nt: TGCAGCGTTGGGGAGGGGGGGACCTATGGCTACACCTTC
d_call: .; j_call: TRBJ1-1; clone_size: many; cdr3_length: 13; v_call: TRBV6-5; cdr3_aa: CASSYSRQKEAFF; cdr3_nt: TGTGCCAGCAGTTACTCGAGACAGAAAGAAGCTTTCTTT
d_call: .; j_call: TRBJ1-5; clone_size: few; cdr3_length: 13; v_call: TRBV20-1; cdr3_aa: CSAFGGSNQPQHF; cdr3_nt: TGCAGTGCTTTTGGCGGGAGCAATCAGCCCCAGCATTTT
d_call: .; j_call: TRBJ1-5; clone_size: many; cdr3_length: 13; v_call: TRBV20-1; cdr3_aa: CSATRQPNQPQHF; cdr3_nt: TGCAGTGCTACCCGACAGCCCAATCAGCCCCAGCATTTT
d_call: .; j_call: TRBJ1-1; clone_size: many; cdr3_length: 13; v_call: TRBV24-1; cdr3_aa: CATSLGGNTEAFF; cdr3_nt: TGTGCCACCAGTCTAGGGGGGAACACTGAAGCTTTCTTT
d_call: .; j_call: TRBJ1-1; clone_size: many; cdr3_length: 14; v_call: TRBV11-1; cdr3_aa: CASSLEGRNTEAFF; cdr3_nt: TGTGCCAGCAGCTTAGAGGGAAGGAACACTGAAGCTTTCTTT
d_call: .; j_call: TRBJ2-2; clone_size: few; cdr3_length: 13; v_call: TRBV12-5; cdr3_aa: CASGSDLTGELFF; cdr3_nt: TGTGCTAGTGGCTCGGACCTCACCGGGGAGCTGTTTTTT
d_call: .; j_call: TRBJ2-7; clone_size: few; cdr3_length: 14; v_call: TRBV27; cdr3_aa: CASSFGRNSYEQYF; cdr3_nt: TGTGCCAGCAGTTTCGGCCGTAACTCCTACGAGCAGTACTTC
d_call: .; j_call: TRBJ2-7; clone_size: .; cdr3_length: 13; v_call: TRBV27; cdr3_aa: CASSKRTSYEQYF; cdr3_nt: TGTGCCAGCAGCAAACGGACCTCCTACGAGCAGTACTTC
d_call: .; j_call: TRBJ2-5; clone_size: few; cdr3_length: 14; v_call: TRBV6-1; cdr3_aa: CASRRLGGKETQYF; cdr3_nt: TGTGCCAGCAGACGCCTGGGGGGTAAAGAGACCCAGTACTTC
d_call: .; j_call: TRBJ1-2; clone_size: few; cdr3_length: 12; v_call: TRBV6-1; cdr3_aa: CASRPNSGGYTF; cdr3_nt: TGTGCCAGCAGGCCCAACAGTGGTGGCTACACCTTC
d_call: TRBD1; j_call: TRBJ2-1; clone_size: few; cdr3_length: 13; v_call: TRBV28; cdr3_aa: CASLNRGFNEQFF; cdr3_nt: TGTGCCAGCCTGAACAGGGGCTTCAATGAGCAGTTCTTC
d_call: .; j_call: TRBJ2-7; clone_size: many; cdr3_length: 15; v_call: TRBV11-2; cdr3_aa: CASSLEGTSPYEQYF; cdr3_nt: TGTGCCAGCAGCTTAGAAGGGACGTCCCCCTACGAGCAGTACTTC
d_call: TRBD1; j_call: TRBJ2-7; clone_size: many; cdr3_length: 13; v_call: TRBV12-3/TRBV12-4; cdr3_aa: CASRGDSEYEQYF; cdr3_nt: TGTGCCAGCAGGGGGGACAGCGAGTACGAGCAGTACTTC
d_call: TRBD1; j_call: TRBJ2-7; clone_size: many; cdr3_length: 13; v_call: TRBV20-1; cdr3_aa: CSARDRDTYEQYF; cdr3_nt: TGCAGTGCTAGGGACAGGGACACCTACGAGCAGTACTTC
d_call: .; j_call: TRBJ2-7; clone_size: few; cdr3_length: 12; v_call: TRBV14; cdr3_aa: CASSPSIGEQYF; cdr3_nt: TGTGCCAGCAGCCCCAGTATTGGCGAGCAGTACTTC
d_call: TRBD1; j_call: TRBJ2-5; clone_size: few; cdr3_length: 14; v_call: TRBV5-8; cdr3_aa: CASSTGTGEETQYF; cdr3_nt: TGTGCCAGCAGCACGGGGACAGGGGAGGAGACCCAGTACTTC
d_call: TRBD1; j_call: TRBJ1-1; clone_size: many; cdr3_length: 14; v_call: TRBV24-1; cdr3_aa: CATSQGQGNTEAFF; cdr3_nt: TGTGCCACCAGTCAGGGACAGGGGAACACTGAAGCTTTCTTT
d_call: .; j_call: TRBJ1-1; clone_size: many; cdr3_length: 14; v_call: TRBV5-1; cdr3_aa: CASPGRYAYTEAFF; cdr3_nt: TGCGCCAGCCCGGGACGATACGCCTACACTGAAGCTTTCTTT
d_call: .; j_call: TRBJ1-6; clone_size: few; cdr3_length: 14; v_call: TRBV25-1; cdr3_aa: CATGEASYNSPLHF; cdr3_nt: TGTGCCACCGGGGAGGCGTCCTATAATTCACCCCTCCACTTT
d_call: .; j_call: TRBJ2-7; clone_size: many; cdr3_length: 17; v_call: TRBV7-8; cdr3_aa: CASSPRQAAHGNHEQYF; cdr3_nt: TGTGCCAGCAGCCCTAGACAGGCCGCTCACGGAAATCACGAGCAGTACTTC
d_call: TRBD1; j_call: TRBJ2-3; clone_size: few; cdr3_length: 14; v_call: TRBV20-1; cdr3_aa: CSAREQGITDTQYF; cdr3_nt: TGCAGTGCTAGAGAACAGGGGATCACAGATACGCAGTATTTT